This TCR beta chain was recovered during a study of blood T cells in healthy people across ages. The study's findings and limits: From one million sequenced T cells, diversity estimates were lower bounds. Using unsorted PBMCs precluded a conclusive naive versus antigen-experienced comparison. When set beside aged donors, long-lived donors presented more naive CD4+ cells and higher diversity.

With regard to this clonotype: Its specificity is not known.

The CDR3 extends over 20 amino acids. Germline V CDR1 and CDR2: ENHRY, SYGVKD. Trimming cost V 6 bases and J 0 bases; bases outside gene matches: 19. Using a J-beta primer mix together with a sample-barcoded 5' primer, a second PCR was run for roughly 6 to 11 cycles. Using its own MiXCR run on the 5' RACE reads, TCRdb lists one record per CDR3 protein. The sample lists more than 1 million distinct CDR3 sequences, 40% to 50% occurring once. Sequenced sample: blood. The rearrangement links TRBV10-3 to TRBJ1-3; 8 bases fit TRBD1. The receptor was isolated from a woman aged 60-75 years in good health. The DNA for the CDR3 is TGTGCCATCAGCAACCAAGTCCCGGGACAGGTTCCCGACTCTGGAAACACCATATATTTT. It encodes CAISNQVPGQVPDSGNTIYF.